Shown below are 31 T cell receptor beta chains from a single sample sequenced in a study of OX40 agonist ivuxolimab in advanced cancers. The table came from immunoSEQ multiplex PCR; TCRdb's copy has only in-frame clones and leaves some out. This sample has roughly 92,000 clones; under 95% occur once, and the top ten carry about 9%. This specimen consisted of CD4+ or CD8+ T cells sorted from blood, obtained in a trial of the OX40 agonist ivuxolimab. Every receptor here comes from an adult with an advanced solid tumor such as melanoma, head and neck, liver or kidney cancer.

V is TRBV6-4 and J is TRBJ1-6; D remains ambiguous. The CDR3 sequence is 13 residues long. Germline CDR1 is MRHNA and CDR2 is SNTAGT. Deletions cut 2 bases from V and 7 bases from J, with 6 bases between. CDR3 coding DNA: TGTGCCAGCAGTGACAGGGAGAATTCACCCCTCCACTTT. Its translation is CASSDRENSPLHF.

The CDR3 bases are TGTGCCAGCAGTTACCTTGGACAATCTAATCGGGCCATATATTTT. It encodes CASSYLGQSNRAIYF. The chain combines TRBV6-6 with TRBJ1-3; tentative D call: TRBD1 (5 bases). The CDR3 length is 15 residues. Germline V gene sequence: CDR1 MNHNY, CDR2 SVGAGI (reference sequence). The V end lost 2 bases, the J end lost 11 bases, and 19 bases lay between the germline ends.

The chain has TRBV19 and TRBJ1-1; D gene ambiguous. Germline CDR1 reads LNHDA; CDR2 reads SQIVND (reference sequence). Trimming pared 7 bases from V and 2 bases from J, leaving 14 bases between. CDR3 size: 14 residues. Here the CDR3 DNA reads TGTGCCAGTACCAAATGGGAACCTAACACTGAAGCTTTCTTT. As protein: CASTKWEPNTEAFF.

The chain employs TRBV11-3 and TRBJ2-1; 8 nucleotides align to TRBD2. Germline-derived CDR1 and CDR2 are SGHNT and YENEEA. The CDR3 is 15 amino acids. Losses at the gene ends were 1 base for V and 7 bases for J; bases not matched to a gene: 6. The CDR3 is CASSLVSGVFNEQFF. DNA for the CDR3: TGTGCCAGCAGCTTAGTTAGCGGGGTTTTTAATGAGCAGTTCTTC. Full variable domain (missing parts from reference TRBV11-3 and TRBJ2-1): EAGVVQSPRYKIIEKKQPVAFWCNPISGHNTLYWYLQNLGQGPELLIRYENEEAVDDSQLPKDRFSAERLKGVDSTLKIQPAELGDSAVYLCASSLVSGVFNEQFFGPGTRLTVL.

The rearrangement links TRBV5-1 to TRBJ2-2, with 14 bases matching TRBD2. With 0 bases clipped from V and 6 bases from J, the junction kept 10 bases outside the gene matches. This CDR3 contains 19 residues. From germline, CDR1 is SGHRS and CDR2 YFSETQ. The CDR3: CASSLGPGLAGAGSGELFF. For the CDR3, the DNA is TGCGCCAGCAGCTTGGGGCCGGGACTAGCGGGAGCGGGTTCCGGGGAGCTGTTTTTT. Full variable domain (outside the CDR3, taken from reference TRBV5-1 and TRBJ2-2): KAGVTQTPRYLIKTRGQQVTLSCSPISGHRSVSWYQQTPGQGLQFLFEYFSETQRNKGNFPGRFSGRQFSNSRSEMNVSTLELGDSALYLCASSLGPGLAGAGSGELFFGEGSRLTVL.

The chain uses TRBV5-1 and TRBJ2-7; D perhaps matches TRBD1 (5 bases). With 4 bases removed from V and 6 bases from J, the gap between germline ends came to 8 bases. The CDR3 sequence is 11 residues long. Germline CDR1 reads SGHRS; CDR2 reads YFSETQ. The chain's CDR3 is CASSPGIEQYF. The DNA of the CDR3 is TGCGCCAGCAGCCCAGGGATCGAGCAGTACTTC.

This chain connects TRBV5-1 to TRBJ2-7; 7 bases align to TRBD1. The V gene end was trimmed by 1 base and the J gene end by 6 bases; junction bases not matched to a gene: 10. The CDR3 consists of 15 residues. Germline loops: CDR1 SGHRS, CDR2 YFSETQ. CDR3: CASSLLSGQAPEQYF. Here the CDR3 DNA reads TGCGCCAGCAGCTTGCTTTCTGGACAGGCACCCGAGCAGTACTTC.

The table lists this clone with a count of one. The genes are TRBV19 and TRBJ2-1; no firm D call. V shed 3 bases and J shed 7 bases, with 16 bases lying between them. This CDR3 has 15 amino acids. Germline V gene data show CDR1 as LNHDA and CDR2 as SQIVND (reference sequence). The CDR3 is CASSIADLVPNEQFF. The DNA of the CDR3 is TGTGCCAGTAGTATCGCGGACCTCGTTCCGAATGAGCAGTTCTTC. The entire variable domain, with the rest obtained from reference TRBV19 and TRBJ2-1, is as follows: DGGITQSPKYLFRKEGQNVTLSCEQNLNHDAMYWYRQDPGQGLRLIYYSQIVNDFQKGDIAEGYSVSREKKESFPLTVTSAQKNPTAFYLCASSIADLVPNEQFFGPGTRLTVL.

J is TRBJ1-2 and V is TRBV28; TRBD1 is a possible D gene (5 bases). V shed 1 base and J shed 5 bases, with 8 bases lying between them. Germline CDR1 and CDR2: MDHEN and SYDVKM. This CDR3 has 13 residues. CDR3 in amino acids: CASSLSSGYGYTF. Written as DNA, the CDR3 is TGTGCCAGCAGTTTATCCTCAGGGTATGGCTACACCTTC.

V and J are TRBV6-5 and TRBJ2-7; TRBD1 matches 9 bases. V shed 4 bases and J 1 base; nucleotides not matched to a gene: 8. Germline V gives CDR1 MNHEY, CDR2 SVGAGI. This CDR3 is 16 amino acids long. The CDR3 region is CASSSPSGTGSYEQYF. The DNA for the CDR3 is TGTGCCAGCAGTTCCCCCTCCGGGACAGGGTCCTACGAGCAGTACTTC.

The chain joins TRBV4-1 to TRBJ1-1, with 7 bases that match TRBD1. V shed 4 bases and J 6 bases; nucleotides not matched to a gene: 8. The germline V gene encodes CDR1 MGHRA and CDR2 YSYEKL. CDR3 size: 14 residues. The CDR3 DNA is TGCGCCAGCAGCCCCTACAGGGGAAGCGCTGAAGCTTTCTTT. Translating it yields CASSPYRGSAEAFF.

The chain links TRBV30 to TRBJ2-7, with 11 bases matching TRBD1. V gave up 1 base and J gave up 5 bases; unmatched junction bases: 4. In germline, CDR1 is GTSNPN, CDR2 SVGIG (reference sequence). This CDR3 region has 14 residues. DNA for the CDR3: TGTGCCTGGAGTGGGGGACAGGGGGTCGACGAGCAGTACTTC. This translates into CAWSGGQGVDEQYF.

The chain is built from TRBV27 and TRBJ2-3; 7 bases agree with TRBD2. CDR3 length equals 15 residues. The J segment lost 1 base and the V segment lost 4 bases, leaving 5 bases of the junction unmatched. Germline CDR1 and CDR2: MNHEY and SMNVEV (reference sequence). The CDR3 nucleotides read TGTGCCAGCAGTTCGGTTGCGGGAGGCACAGATACGCAGTATTTT. Its protein product is CASSSVAGGTDTQYF.

This clone was detected only once. This chain uses TRBV9 with TRBJ2-2; 7 nucleotides line up with TRBD1. There are 14 residues in the CDR3. The junction had 8 bases not matched to a gene; V was cut back by 4 bases and J by 8 bases. The V gene's germline CDR1 is SGDLS and CDR2 YYNGEE. The CDR3 region is CASSLGQTSGELFF. In nucleotides, the CDR3 is TGTGCCAGCAGCCTGGGACAGACCAGTGGGGAGCTGTTTTTT.

This clone was recorded a few times. This chain uses TRBV7-2 with TRBJ1-5; D is unclear. This CDR3 is 15 amino acids long. The germline V and J ends were trimmed by 4 bases and 0 bases, with 10 bases remaining between them. Germline V lookup: CDR1 SGHTA, CDR2 FQGNSA. The CDR3 here is CASSSPEISNQPQHF. CDR3 coding DNA: TGTGCCAGCAGCTCCCCCGAGATTAGCAATCAGCCCCAGCATTTT.

The chain couples TRBV6-5 to TRBJ1-1; D not resolved. Germline loops: CDR1 MNHEY, CDR2 SVGAGI. CDR3 length equals 14 residues. The ends were cut back, 6 bases at V and 4 bases at J, with 15 bases in the middle. This CDR3 is CASSTTSGITEAFF. The DNA for the CDR3 is TGTGCCAGCAGCACAACGTCGGGGATCACTGAAGCTTTCTTT.

The chain joins TRBV7-8 to TRBJ1-2; possibly TRBD1 for D (5 bases). Trimming pared 5 bases from V and 3 bases from J, leaving 13 bases between. The germline CDR1 and CDR2 sequences are SGHVS and FQNEAQ. CDR3 size: 14 residues. The CDR3 sequence is CASSLSGQDYGYTF. The CDR3 region has the DNA TGTGCCAGCAGCCTATCGGGGCAAGACTATGGCTACACCTTC.

A few counts support this clone. The V call is TRBV30, the J call TRBJ1-1; D unclear. V lost 3 bases and J lost 1, with 9 bases in between. This CDR3 comprises 13 residues. Germline values: CDR1 GTSNPN, CDR2 SVGIG (reference sequence). CDR3 sequence: CAWSRGRNTEAFF. CDR3 DNA sequence: TGTGCCTGGAGCAGAGGGCGGAACACTGAAGCTTTCTTT.

The chain combines TRBV11-2 with TRBJ1-5, with 7 bases that match TRBD1. This CDR3 spans 14 amino acids. J lost 3 bases, V lost 5 bases, and 4 bases had no gene match. Germline CDR1 SGHAT, CDR2 FQNNGV. CDR3: CASSHTGDNQPQHF. CDR3 nucleotide sequence: TGTGCCAGCAGCCATACAGGGGACAATCAGCCCCAGCATTTT.

The rearrangement uses TRBV6-5 and TRBJ2-7; 11 bases agree with TRBD2. The CDR3 has 15 amino acids. V gave up 6 bases and J gave up 2 bases; unmatched junction bases: 6. CDR1 MNHEY and CDR2 SVGAGI come from the germline V gene. CDR3 in amino acids: CASSPGGLAAYEQYF. CDR3 nucleotides: TGTGCCAGCAGCCCGGGGGGACTAGCGGCCTACGAGCAGTACTTC.

The V gene is TRBV27, the J gene TRBJ1-5, with 9 bases that match TRBD1. This CDR3 spans 16 amino acids. Trimming at V came to 6 bases and at J to 6 bases, leaving 12 bases not matched to a gene. Per the germline V gene, CDR1 is MNHEY and CDR2 is SMNVEV (reference sequence). DNA for the CDR3: TGTGCCAGCAGACCCGGGGGACAGGGTGGTGGTCAGCCCCAGCATTTT. It specifies CASRPGGQGGGQPQHF.

The V call is TRBV12-5, the J call TRBJ2-1; 8 nucleotides line up with TRBD1. Germline lookup yields CDR1 LGHNT and CDR2 FRNRAP. The ends lost 1 base at V and 6 bases at J; junction bases unmatched: 5. The CDR3 loop spans 15 amino acids. DNA for the CDR3: TGTGCTAGTGGTTTGGGGACAGGGAGTTTCAATGAGCAGTTCTTC. As protein: CASGLGTGSFNEQFF.

The chain links TRBV27 to TRBJ2-7; TRBD2 matches at 14 bases. The CDR3 runs 15 residues. Losses at the gene ends were 6 bases for V and 4 bases for J; bases not matched to a gene: 5. The germline V gene encodes CDR1 MNHEY and CDR2 SMNVEV (reference sequence). CDR3 residues: CASRPTSGRGYEQYF. The CDR3 bases are TGTGCCAGCAGACCGACTAGCGGGAGGGGATACGAGCAGTACTTC.

The genes are TRBV7-3 and TRBJ1-1; TRBD1 might be the D (5 bases). This CDR3 region has 14 residues. Trimming pared 5 bases from V and 4 bases from J, leaving 14 bases between. Germline values: CDR1 SGHTA, CDR2 FQGTGA. CDR3 sequence: CASSQDQGSTEAFF. The CDR3, as DNA: TGTGCCAGCAGCCAAGACCAGGGCAGCACTGAAGCTTTCTTT. Full variable domain (missing parts from reference TRBV7-3 and TRBJ1-1): GAGVSQTPSNKVTEKGKYVELRCDPISGHTALYWYRQSLGQGPEFLIYFQGTGAADDSGLPNDRFFAVRPEGSVSTLKIQRTERGDSAVYLCASSQDQGSTEAFFGQGTRLTVV.

The chain couples TRBV7-9 to TRBJ1-3; D uncertain. Germline CDR1 is SEHNR and CDR2 is FQNEAQ (reference sequence). Trimming took off 5 bases at V and 2 bases at J, with 13 bases between the two ends. This CDR3 comprises 15 residues. The CDR3 reads CASSPMAGTGNTIYF. The CDR3 DNA reads TGTGCCAGCAGCCCGATGGCGGGGACTGGAAACACCATATATTTT.

The rearrangement links TRBV7-9 to TRBJ2-5; 7 nucleotides match TRBD2. Per the germline V gene, CDR1 is SEHNR and CDR2 is FQNEAQ (reference sequence). The V and J ends lost 1 base and 4 bases, in that order; junction bases with no gene match: 9. The CDR3 has 16 amino acids. The CDR3 sequence is CASSLGETSILETQYF. CDR3 nucleotide sequence: TGTGCCAGCAGCTTAGGAGAGACTAGCATATTAGAGACCCAGTACTTC.

This chain joins TRBV5-1 and TRBJ2-7, with D possibly matching TRBD2 (5 bases). V gave up 4 bases and J gave up 5 bases, with 16 bases separating them. CDR1 is SGHRS, CDR2 YFSETQ, per germline. This CDR3 is 14 amino acids long. CDR3 in amino acids: CASSPSPIGDEQYF. The DNA for the CDR3 is TGCGCCAGCAGCCCTAGCCCTATTGGCGACGAGCAGTACTTC.

V usage is TRBV5-8 and J usage is TRBJ1-5, with D possibly being TRBD1 (6 bases). CDR1 and CDR2 (germline): SGHTS, YDEGEE. Deletions cut 3 bases from V and 5 bases from J, with 15 bases between. The CDR3 is 15 residues long. The CDR3 protein is CASSYRGGAYQPQHF. The CDR3 DNA follows: TGTGCCAGCAGCTACCGTGGGGGGGCATATCAGCCCCAGCATTTT.

The J gene is TRBJ1-3, the V gene TRBV5-1; 7 bases are shared with TRBD1. Germline V CDR1 and CDR2: SGHRS, YFSETQ. J gave up 0 bases and V 4 bases, and 4 bases lay outside the gene matches. This CDR3 has 15 residues. In nucleotides, the CDR3 is TGCGCCAGCAGCATAGGGACAGCCTCTGGAAACACCATATATTTT. This gives the protein CASSIGTASGNTIYF.

The rearrangement uses TRBV14 and TRBJ2-6; TRBD1 aligns across 10 bases. This CDR3 has 18 residues. Germline CDR1 and CDR2: SGHDN and FVKESK. V dropped 3 bases and J dropped 0; count of bases not matched to a gene: 5. The CDR3 DNA sequence: TGTGCCAGCAGCCATCGACAGGGGGCCTTCTCTGGGGCCAACGTCCTGACTTTC. Its protein product is CASSHRQGAFSGANVLTF.

This clone was recorded only once. This sequence joins TRBV11-3 and TRBJ1-1; 8 positions agree with TRBD1. The CDR3 length is 13 residues. The V and J ends lost 1 base and 8 bases, in that order; junction bases with no gene match: 3. Germline V gene data show CDR1 as SGHNT and CDR2 as YENEEA. The CDR3 protein is CASSLAWTGEAFF. In nucleotides, the CDR3 is TGTGCCAGCAGCTTAGCATGGACAGGGGAAGCTTTCTTT.